The following is a T cell receptor beta chain sequence with its context. These data belong to a study of blood T cell repertoires in COVID-19. Looking at the study overall: COVID-19 samples, acute and convalescent, were from the United States, Italy and Spain.

Here immunoSEQ multiplex PCR was the method, and the copy in TCRdb shows in-frame clones only, minus some. The data contain roughly 430,000 clones, approximately 91% of them singletons. The junction had 5 bases not matched to a gene; V was cut back by 6 bases and J by 3 bases. The V gene's germline CDR1 is WSHSY and CDR2 SAAADI. The CDR3 is 13 amino acids. Everyone who took part was roughly 18 to 89 years old, and they came from roughly 25 US areas. The sample comprised PBMCs or T cells enriched from blood (not recorded which). The source of this sequence is a woman between 18 and 29 years old who had been exposed to COVID-19. The chain links TRBV10-2 to TRBJ2-7, with TRBD1 matching over 7 bases. This CDR3 reads CASRTGEHYEQYF. CDR3 sequence (DNA): TGCGCCAGCAGAACAGGGGAGCACTACGAGCAGTACTTC.